This T cell receptor (beta chain) comes out of a study of breast tumors, draining lymph nodes, adjacent tissues. Study-wide results and caveats: Tumors had less TCR diversity than lymph nodes, more than nontumor tissue. Data only fit, rather than demonstrated, lymph node origin of most tumor T cells. Tumor and nontumor repertoires were significantly more similar in luminal-like than in basal-like breast cancer. The data were judged consistent with most tumor T cells coming from lymph node and expanding in tumor.

The CDR3 sequence is 12 residues long. Germline values: CDR1 SNHLY, CDR2 FYNNEI. The ends were cut back, 6 bases at V and 7 bases at J, with 12 bases in the middle. Sample share makes this clonotype medium-sized. Its target is unknown. TCRdb passed the multiplex PCR reads through MiXCR, listing each CDR3 protein once. The sample has 11,000 or so distinct CDR3 sequences; 35% to 40% are singletons. The chain recombines TRBV2 with TRBJ2-5; the D call may be TRBD1 or TRBD2 (7 bases each). The receptor comes from a female donor with breast cancer. Some clones in this sample may be carry-over from other donors' samples. The sequencing sample was made of breast tumor tissue. CDR3: CASSPRGGTQYF. CDR3 bases: TGTGCCAGCAGCCCCAGGGGGGGGACCCAGTACTTC. Based on the CDR3 plus reference TRBV2 and TRBJ2-5, the full variable domain is EPEVTQTPSHQVTQMGQEVILRCVPISNHLYFYWYRQILGQKVEFLVSFYNNEISEKSEIFDDQFSVERPDGSNFTLKIRSTKLEDSAMYFCASSPRGGTQYFGPGTRLLVL.